This is a list of T cell receptor beta chains from one sample in a study of blood T cell repertoires in COVID-19. This table comes from immunoSEQ multiplex PCR, and its TCRdb copy is limited to in-frame clones, with some not included. The sample consists of around 200,000 clones, less than 90% of them appearing once. Sequenced: peripheral blood. The receptors here all came from a woman of 80 years or more with active or convalescent COVID-19. Both conserved end residues are part of each CDR3. Fields, in order: D gene, V gene, clone size, J gene, CDR3 protein, CDR3 DNA. A D gene is named only where the DNA matches it firmly. Where a row states a size, it is once, few, many or the class of an expanded clone; other rows omit it.

D: TRBD2
V: TRBV4-1
size: once
J: TRBJ2-3
CDR3: CASSQDASGSTDTQYF
DNA: TGCGCCAGCAGCCAAGATGCTAGCGGAAGCACAGATACGCAGTATTTT

D: .
V: TRBV25-1
size: .
J: TRBJ2-7
CDR3: CASRRGPPFYEQYF
DNA: TGTGCCAGCCGGAGGGGTCCCCCTTTTTACGAGCAGTACTTC

D: TRBD1
V: TRBV10-3
size: .
J: TRBJ2-7
CDR3: CATGTGPSYEQYF
DNA: TGTGCCACAGGGACAGGGCCTTCCTACGAGCAGTACTTC

D: .
V: TRBV2
size: .
J: TRBJ2-7
CDR3: CATRQLSTSYEQYF
DNA: TGTGCCACCCGACAGCTAAGTACCTCCTACGAGCAGTACTTC

D: .
V: TRBV6-5
size: .
J: TRBJ2-7
CDR3: CASSYSRGYEQYF
DNA: TGTGCCAGCAGTTACTCCAGGGGATACGAGCAGTACTTC

D: TRBD1
V: TRBV5-6
size: once
J: TRBJ1-5
CDR3: CASSLWQGGNQPQHF
DNA: TGTGCCAGCAGCTTGTGGCAGGGGGGCAATCAGCCCCAGCATTTT

D: .
V: TRBV6-5
size: .
J: TRBJ2-7
CDR3: CASSYDLSTGEWYF
DNA: TGTGCCAGCAGTTACGACTTGTCTACGGGGGAGTGGTACTTC

D: .
V: TRBV5-5
size: .
J: TRBJ1-5
CDR3: CASEGEGGPQPQHF
DNA: TGTGCCAGCGAAGGGGAGGGTGGGCCTCAGCCCCAGCATTTT

D: TRBD1
V: TRBV5-6
size: .
J: TRBJ2-6
CDR3: CASSLALDRGISGANVLTF
DNA: TGTGCCAGCAGCTTGGCTCTGGACAGGGGGATTTCTGGGGCCAACGTCCTGACTTTC

D: .
V: TRBV11-2
size: few
J: TRBJ1-6
CDR3: CASSPARWSLHF
DNA: TGTGCCAGCAGCCCTGCGCGTTGGTCCCTCCACTTT

D: .
V: TRBV7-8
size: once
J: TRBJ1-5
CDR3: CASSEGVGNQPQHF
DNA: TGTGCCAGCAGCGAGGGAGTAGGGAATCAGCCCCAGCATTTT

D: TRBD1
V: TRBV2
size: .
J: TRBJ1-2
CDR3: CASRQGAGGYTF
DNA: TGTGCCAGCCGACAGGGGGCGGGTGGCTACACCTTC

D: TRBD2
V: TRBV7-9
size: .
J: TRBJ2-7
CDR3: CASSPGTSGGQYF
DNA: TGTGCCAGCAGCCCCGGGACTAGCGGGGGGCAGTACTTC

D: .
V: TRBV4-2
size: .
J: TRBJ1-5
CDR3: CASRGEVNQPQHF
DNA: TGTGCCAGCCGAGGCGAGGTCAATCAGCCCCAGCATTTT

D: .
V: TRBV7-6
size: .
J: TRBJ1-1
CDR3: CASSSQENTEAFF
DNA: TGTGCCAGCAGCTCACAGGAGAACACTGAAGCTTTCTTT

D: TRBD2
V: TRBV7-2
size: .
J: TRBJ2-7
CDR3: CASSPGGGASREQYF
DNA: TGTGCCAGCAGCCCCGGCGGGGGGGCCTCTCGCGAGCAGTACTTC

D: TRBD1
V: TRBV9
size: .
J: TRBJ1-3
CDR3: CASSVVGTGFSGNTIYF
DNA: TGTGCCAGCAGCGTGGTGGGGACAGGTTTCTCTGGAAACACCATATATTTT

D: TRBD2
V: TRBV7-9
size: few
J: TRBJ2-3
CDR3: CASSRPGTSGGTDTQYF
DNA: TGTGCCAGCAGCCGTCCCGGGACTAGCGGGGGTACAGATACGCAGTATTTT

D: .
V: TRBV7-9
size: .
J: TRBJ2-3
CDR3: CASSFAGEDTQYF
DNA: TGTGCCAGCAGCTTTGCAGGGGAGGATACGCAGTATTTT

D: .
V: TRBV3-1/TRBV3-2
size: .
J: TRBJ2-1
CDR3: CASSRTPLPYNEQFF
DNA: TGTGCCAGCAGCCGAACTCCGCTCCCCTACAATGAGCAGTTCTTC

D: TRBD2
V: TRBV9
size: .
J: TRBJ2-1
CDR3: CASSVGIAGGSYNEQFF
DNA: TGTGCCAGCAGCGTGGGTATAGCGGGGGGTTCCTACAATGAGCAGTTCTTC

D: TRBD2
V: TRBV7-9
size: .
J: TRBJ2-3
CDR3: CASSRAGGADTQYF
DNA: TGTGCCAGCAGCCGTGCGGGAGGAGCAGATACGCAGTATTTT

D: .
V: TRBV9
size: .
J: TRBJ2-7
CDR3: CASSVVPNGEQYF
DNA: TGTGCCAGCAGCGTAGTTCCGAACGGGGAGCAGTACTTC

D: TRBD2
V: TRBV5-1
size: .
J: TRBJ2-7
CDR3: CASSATGGRSGEQYF
DNA: TGCGCCAGCAGCGCCACGGGGGGAAGGTCAGGCGAGCAGTACTTC

D: .
V: TRBV27
size: .
J: TRBJ1-6
CDR3: CASSSRNGGLESPLHF
DNA: TGTGCCAGCAGTTCCCGGAACGGGGGGCTAGAGTCACCCCTCCACTTT

D: .
V: TRBV7-9
size: .
J: TRBJ1-1
CDR3: CASSLSAVQNTEAFF
DNA: TGTGCCAGCAGCTTGTCGGCGGTACAGAACACTGAAGCTTTCTTT

D: .
V: TRBV11-3
size: .
J: TRBJ2-7
CDR3: CASSPRGSSYEQYF
DNA: TGTGCCAGCAGCCCTCGCGGGTCTTCCTACGAGCAGTACTTC

D: .
V: TRBV25-1
size: .
J: TRBJ1-5
CDR3: CASSELGEGDQPQHF
DNA: TGTGCCAGCAGTGAATTAGGGGAGGGGGATCAGCCCCAGCATTTT

D: .
V: TRBV11-2
size: .
J: TRBJ1-3
CDR3: CASSLARGRSSGNTIYF
DNA: TGTGCCAGCAGCCTAGCCCGAGGTCGGAGCTCTGGAAACACCATATATTTT

D: TRBD1
V: TRBV28
size: .
J: TRBJ2-7
CDR3: CASRTTGQGSYEQYF
DNA: TGTGCCAGCAGGACAACGGGACAGGGCTCCTACGAGCAGTACTTC

D: .
V: TRBV9
size: .
J: TRBJ1-1
CDR3: CASSQTGQNTEAFF
DNA: TGTGCCAGCAGCCAAACGGGACAGAACACTGAAGCTTTCTTT

D: .
V: TRBV5-1
size: .
J: TRBJ1-3
CDR3: CASSLTGLSSGNTIYF
DNA: TGCGCCAGCAGCTTGACAGGTTTATCCTCTGGAAACACCATATATTTT

D: TRBD1
V: TRBV10-3
size: .
J: TRBJ1-1
CDR3: CAISGGQGQTHTEAFF
DNA: TGTGCCATCAGTGGGGGACAGGGACAAACGCACACTGAAGCTTTCTTT

D: .
V: TRBV7-2
size: .
J: TRBJ2-7
CDR3: CASSLVRSSSSYEQYF
DNA: TGTGCCAGCAGCTTAGTCCGTAGCTCGAGCTCCTACGAGCAGTACTTC

D: .
V: TRBV19
size: .
J: TRBJ1-4
CDR3: CASSMGRGKLFF
DNA: TGTGCCAGTAGTATGGGGCGAGGAAAACTGTTTTTT

D: .
V: TRBV4-1
size: .
J: TRBJ2-2
CDR3: CASSHLAASTGELFF
DNA: TGCGCCAGCAGCCACCTAGCAGCTTCCACCGGGGAGCTGTTTTTT